This T cell receptor beta chain stems from a study of OX40 agonist ivuxolimab in advanced cancers. Study conclusions and caveats: Relative to CD4+, CD8+ T cells held more expanded clones on average.

Worth noting for this clone: Its antigen remains unknown.

TCRdb's copy holds only in-frame clones and misses some; the assay was immunoSEQ multiplex PCR. The sample lists 81,000 or so clones; approximately 94% were seen once. V was cut by 6 bases and J by 8 bases, with 13 bases left in between. Germline CDR1 MNHEY, CDR2 SVGAGI. The CDR3 spans 12 residues. Source: CD4+ or CD8+ T cells sorted from blood, taken in a trial of the OX40 agonist ivuxolimab. V usage is TRBV6-5 and J usage is TRBJ1-2; D is uncertain. This receptor was identified in an adult with an advanced solid tumor such as melanoma, head and neck, liver or kidney cancer. The CDR3 is CASRGPSVGYTF. The CDR3 DNA is TGTGCCAGCAGGGGCCCGTCGGTAGGCTACACCTTC.